This is a list of T cell receptor beta chains from one sample in a study of cytomegalovirus exposure and HLA in healthy donors. Here immunoSEQ multiplex PCR was the method, and the copy in TCRdb shows in-frame clones only, minus some. The sample carries roughly 190,000 clones, 87% recorded once. The source material was PBMCs. These receptor sequences come from a man under 40 in good health and CMV-seronegative. CDR3s include the opening cysteine and the closing phenylalanine or tryptophan. A D gene is named only where the DNA matches it firmly. The size entry is marked missing in some rows and otherwise reads once, few, many or a size class.

len	d_gene	v_gene	abundance	j_gene	CDR3aa	CDR3nt
17	TRBD1	TRBV6-4	-	TRBJ2-1	CASSASTGRSSYNEQFF	TGTGCCAGCAGTGCATCGACAGGGCGAAGCTCCTACAATGAGCAGTTCTTC
12	-	TRBV19	-	TRBJ2-5	CASSNGQETQYF	TGTGCCAGTAGTAACGGCCAAGAGACCCAGTACTTC
14	TRBD1	TRBV6-6	few	TRBJ2-4	CASSSTGTGNIQYF	TGTGCCAGCAGTTCAACCGGGACAGGAAACATTCAGTACTTC
14	TRBD1	TRBV4-2	-	TRBJ1-2	CASSQDLGRGNYTF	TGTGCCAGCAGCCAAGATCTCGGCAGGGGGAACTACACCTTC
14	-	TRBV7-2	-	TRBJ2-7	CASSTGNRNYEQYF	TGTGCCAGCAGCACAGGGAACCGGAACTACGAGCAGTACTTC
16	TRBD2	TRBV7-6	-	TRBJ2-1	CASSNTGLLSYNEQFF	TGTGCCAGCAGCAACACGGGACTATTATCCTACAATGAGCAGTTCTTC
13	TRBD1	TRBV4-1	-	TRBJ2-7	CASSRQGADEQYF	TGCGCCAGCTCTCGGCAGGGGGCCGACGAGCAGTACTTC
16	TRBD1	TRBV15	-	TRBJ2-5	CATSRDDRGHQETQYF	TGTGCCACCAGCAGAGACGACAGGGGCCACCAAGAGACCCAGTACTTC
16	-	TRBV30	-	TRBJ2-1	CAWSETPPSRVNEQFF	TGTGCCTGGAGTGAAACGCCACCCTCTCGGGTTAATGAGCAGTTCTTC
14	-	TRBV4-2	-	TRBJ2-7	CASSQGASSYEQYF	TGTGCCAGCAGCCAAGGAGCGAGCTCCTACGAGCAGTACTTC
15	TRBD2	TRBV13	-	TRBJ2-2	CASSITSGGTGELFF	TGTGCCAGCAGTATAACTAGCGGGGGAACCGGGGAGCTGTTTTTT
15	TRBD2	TRBV6-1	-	TRBJ2-2	CASSLWGGNTGELFF	TGTGCCAGCAGCCTGTGGGGGGGAAACACCGGGGAGCTGTTTTTT
11	-	TRBV11-2	-	TRBJ2-5	CASRLQEAQYF	TGTGCCAGCAGGTTACAAGAGGCCCAGTACTTC
15	TRBD2	TRBV14	-	TRBJ2-1	CASSQDLAGYNEQFF	TGTGCCAGCAGCCAAGATTTAGCGGGGTACAATGAGCAGTTCTTC